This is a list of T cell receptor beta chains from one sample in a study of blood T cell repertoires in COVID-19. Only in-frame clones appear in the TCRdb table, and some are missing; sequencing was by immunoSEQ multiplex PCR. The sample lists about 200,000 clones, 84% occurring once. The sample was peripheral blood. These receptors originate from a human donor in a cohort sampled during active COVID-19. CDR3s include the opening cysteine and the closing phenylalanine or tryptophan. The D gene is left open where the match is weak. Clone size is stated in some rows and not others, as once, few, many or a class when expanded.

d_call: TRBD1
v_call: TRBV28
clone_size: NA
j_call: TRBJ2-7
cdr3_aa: CASSTDRDIYEQYF
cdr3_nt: TGTGCCAGCAGCACCGACAGGGACATCTACGAGCAGTACTTC

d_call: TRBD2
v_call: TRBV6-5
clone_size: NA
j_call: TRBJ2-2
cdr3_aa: CASIRDYYTGELFF
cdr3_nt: TGTGCCAGCATAAGGGACTACTACACCGGGGAGCTGTTTTTT

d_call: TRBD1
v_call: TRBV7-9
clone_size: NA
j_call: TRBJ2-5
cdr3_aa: CASSNRDSSQETQYF
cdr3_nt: TGTGCCAGCAGCAACCGGGACAGCAGTCAAGAGACCCAGTACTTC

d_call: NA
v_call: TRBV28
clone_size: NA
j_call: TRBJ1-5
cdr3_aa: CASSPGQVGQPQHF
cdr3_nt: TGTGCCAGCAGCCCTGGGCAGGTGGGTCAGCCCCAGCATTTT

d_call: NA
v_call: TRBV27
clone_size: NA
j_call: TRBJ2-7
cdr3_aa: CASSLQGRGFEQYF
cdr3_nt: TGTGCCAGCAGTCTACAGGGCCGGGGATTTGAGCAGTACTTC

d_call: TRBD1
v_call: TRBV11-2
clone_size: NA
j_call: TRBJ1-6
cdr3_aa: CASSFQPGQGNSPLHF
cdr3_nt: TGTGCCAGCAGCTTTCAACCCGGACAGGGTAATTCACCCCTCCACTTT

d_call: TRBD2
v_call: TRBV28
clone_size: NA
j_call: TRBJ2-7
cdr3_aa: CASRRGLAGAYEQYF
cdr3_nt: TGTGCCAGCAGACGGGGACTAGCGGGAGCCTACGAGCAGTACTTC

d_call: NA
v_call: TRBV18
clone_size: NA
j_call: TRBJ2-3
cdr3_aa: CASSPRRDTTTTDTQYF
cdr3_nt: TGTGCCAGCTCACCAAGAAGGGACACCACTACCACAGATACGCAGTATTTT

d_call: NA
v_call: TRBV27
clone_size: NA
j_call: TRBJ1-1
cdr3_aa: CASSFHSFPENTEAFF
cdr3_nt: TGTGCCAGCAGTTTTCACAGCTTCCCCGAGAACACTGAAGCTTTCTTT

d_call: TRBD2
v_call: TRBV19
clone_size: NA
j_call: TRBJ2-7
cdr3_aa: CASSTALAGEGEQYF
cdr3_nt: TGTGCCAGTAGTACCGCTCTAGCGGGAGAAGGAGAGCAGTACTTC

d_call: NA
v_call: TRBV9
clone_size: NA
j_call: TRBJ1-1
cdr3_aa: CASSVAQGLNTEAFF
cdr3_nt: TGTGCCAGCAGCGTAGCCCAGGGGCTGAACACTGAAGCTTTCTTT

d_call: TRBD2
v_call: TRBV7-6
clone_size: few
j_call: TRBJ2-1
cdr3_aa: CASSLGTSAYNEQFF
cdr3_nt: TGTGCCAGCAGCTTAGGGACTAGCGCCTACAATGAGCAGTTCTTC

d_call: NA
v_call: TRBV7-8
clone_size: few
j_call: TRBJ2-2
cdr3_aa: CASSPVRPGFSAGELFF
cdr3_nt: TGTGCCAGCAGCCCCGTCCGCCCAGGGTTTTCCGCCGGGGAGCTGTTTTTT

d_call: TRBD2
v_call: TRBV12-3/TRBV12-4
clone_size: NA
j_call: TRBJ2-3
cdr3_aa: CASRPLAGGRYF
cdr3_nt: TGTGCCAGCAGACCCCTAGCGGGGGGGCGGTATTTT

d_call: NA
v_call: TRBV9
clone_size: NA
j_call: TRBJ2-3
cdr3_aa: CASSPDLGTTDTQYF
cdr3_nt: TGTGCCAGCAGCCCGGACTTAGGTACCACAGATACGCAGTATTTT

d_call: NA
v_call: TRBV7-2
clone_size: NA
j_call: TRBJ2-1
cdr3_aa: CASSFRPYYNEQFF
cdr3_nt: TGTGCCAGCAGCTTCCGCCCCTACTACAATGAGCAGTTCTTC

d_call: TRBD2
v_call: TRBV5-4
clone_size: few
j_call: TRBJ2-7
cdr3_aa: CASTHSGSGDEQYF
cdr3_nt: TGTGCCAGCACACACAGCGGGAGTGGCGACGAGCAGTACTTC

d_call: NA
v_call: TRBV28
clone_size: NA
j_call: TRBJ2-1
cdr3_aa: CATRLASYNEQFF
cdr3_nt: TGTGCCACCAGGTTGGCTTCCTACAATGAGCAGTTCTTC

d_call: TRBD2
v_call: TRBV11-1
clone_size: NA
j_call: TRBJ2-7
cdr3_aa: CASSPGTSDGYEQYF
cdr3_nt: TGTGCCAGCAGCCCTGGGACTAGCGACGGCTACGAGCAGTACTTC

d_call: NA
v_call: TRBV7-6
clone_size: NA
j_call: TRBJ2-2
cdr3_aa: CATFPAGLAETGELFF
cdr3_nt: TGTGCCACCTTCCCCGCGGGTCTAGCAGAAACCGGGGAGCTGTTTTTT

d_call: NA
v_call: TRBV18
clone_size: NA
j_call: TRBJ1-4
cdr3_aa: CASSPGRRGEKLFF
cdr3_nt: TGTGCCAGCTCGCCCGGACGGAGGGGTGAAAAACTGTTTTTT

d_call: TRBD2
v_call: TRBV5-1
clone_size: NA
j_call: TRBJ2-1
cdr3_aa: CASSRAGADYNEQFF
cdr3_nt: TGCGCCAGCAGCCGAGCGGGAGCGGACTACAATGAGCAGTTCTTC

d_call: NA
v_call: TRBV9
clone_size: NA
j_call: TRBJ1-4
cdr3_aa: CASSVGGDWAEKLFF
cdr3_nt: TGTGCCAGCAGCGTAGGAGGGGACTGGGCTGAAAAACTGTTTTTT

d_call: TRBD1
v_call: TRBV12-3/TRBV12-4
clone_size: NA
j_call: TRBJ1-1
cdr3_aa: CASKTGGEAFF
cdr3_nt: TGTGCCAGCAAGACAGGGGGGGAAGCTTTCTTT

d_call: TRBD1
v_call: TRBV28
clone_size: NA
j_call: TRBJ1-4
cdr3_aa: CASSSYTGTGGEKLFF
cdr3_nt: TGTGCCAGCAGTTCATACACCGGGACAGGGGGCGAAAAACTGTTTTTT

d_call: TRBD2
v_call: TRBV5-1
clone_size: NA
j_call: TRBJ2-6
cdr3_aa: CASSRREGRSGANVLTF
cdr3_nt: TGCGCCAGCAGCCGCAGGGAGGGCCGCTCTGGGGCCAACGTCCTGACTTTC

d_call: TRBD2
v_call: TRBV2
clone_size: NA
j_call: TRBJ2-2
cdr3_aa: CASSVELAGVAGELFF
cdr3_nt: TGTGCCAGCAGTGTAGAACTAGCGGGAGTGGCCGGGGAGCTGTTTTTT

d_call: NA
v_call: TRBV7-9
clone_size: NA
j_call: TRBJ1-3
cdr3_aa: CASIGGSSGNTIYF
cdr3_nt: TGTGCCAGCATCGGGGGGTCCTCTGGAAACACCATATATTTT

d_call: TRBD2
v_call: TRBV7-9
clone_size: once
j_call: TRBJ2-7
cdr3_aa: CAGGLAGAYEQYF
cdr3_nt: TGTGCCGGCGGACTAGCGGGAGCCTACGAGCAGTACTTC

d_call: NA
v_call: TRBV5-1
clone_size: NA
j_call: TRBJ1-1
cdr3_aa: CASSFPMNTEAFF
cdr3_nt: TGCGCCAGCAGCTTTCCCATGAACACTGAAGCTTTCTTT